This T cell receptor (beta chain) originates from a study of neurological immune-mediated disorders (dated by TCRdb to about 2019). Notes on the research overall: Among the approximately 34 multiple sclerosis patients, relapsing-remitting MS was present in some 31 and secondary progressive MS was present in 3. Peripheral blood TCR-beta repertoires from patients with HTLV-I-associated myelopathy (HAM/TSP), patients with multiple sclerosis, and healthy controls were compared in the study using UMI-based sequencing. Longitudinal samples, technical triplicates and paired sorted CD4+ and CD8+ T-cell subsets, alongside PBMC samples, were included among the approximately 98 TCR-beta libraries. The cohort comprised 60 to 75 subjects: approximately 15 HAM/TSP patients, around 34 multiple sclerosis patients and some 20 healthy controls. General findings and caveats noted by the study authors: Across subjects, expanded clones never shared an identical CDR3 amino acid sequence, which suggests that the TCR-beta repertoires in every group were private. TCR clonal expansion was greatest in HAM/TSP patients and smallest in MS patients, who ranked below even healthy controls. No clinical or MRI features were associated with the MS cluster, and the authors said that larger cohorts are needed. Repertoires from 18 of 34 MS patients were grouped by phylogenetic analysis into a cluster of related CDR3 sequences, suggesting a possible repertoire-level signature.

To synthesize cDNA, template-switch 5'RACE was performed with a primer carrying a 10-nucleotide random unique molecular identifier so that each TCR transcript was tagged. Each sequencing run produced over 190 million TCR-beta sequences covering 15-18 subjects. Total RNA was extracted with the RNeasy kit. Using the KAPA Real-time Library Amplification kit, TCR-beta VDJ regions were amplified with primers for the TCR constant region and the 5'RACE anchor. A first PCR added sample indexes and Illumina adaptors, after which a second PCR increased the library yield. After Ampure bead purification, the TCR product of roughly 650 bp was size-selected on a 2% E-gel SizeSelection system. Library quality was checked on a Bioanalyzer, concentration was measured with Qubit, and libraries were quantified with the Kapa Library Quantification kit before pooling. An Illumina HiSeq 2500 was used to sequence the libraries paired-end at 2 x 150 bp. To increase sequence diversity, about 23-30% phiX was spiked into each library pool. Concerning the study's data processing: The UMI-based MiGEC pipeline processed quality-filtered reads and removed over 80% of raw TCR sequences during error correction. VDJ genes were aligned to IMGT germline references, and clonotypes were defined by unique CDR3 amino acid sequence plus V-J genes. Clonal expansion, Shannon diversity and CDR3 relatedness (CalcPairwiseDistances, ClusterSamples) were evaluated with VDJtools, and phylogenetic trees were built with CLCbio workbench. Clones with at least 8 unique UMIs were defined as expanded, with this threshold being based on coefficient-of-variation modelling across technical triplicates. TCRdb reran the public reads through fastp at Q25 and MiXCR, keeping productive beta chains. Each entry merges the rows of one CDR3 protein and shows their most common DNA and genes. The V and J calls follow TCRdb's processing rather than the paper's. This sample is represented by over 45,000 distinct CDR3 sequences; approximately 2.8% of them were singletons. Over 13% of the sample is held by the ten biggest clonotypes.

For the unsorted PBMC libraries, 2 million PBMCs were stored in RNAlater at -80 degrees C until RNA extraction and were used to generate the libraries. Multiple sclerosis patients were enrolled in a US clinical protocol under which disease progression was evaluated by magnetic resonance imaging. PBMCs were separated from peripheral blood using Ficoll-Hypaque density gradient centrifugation and then cryopreserved in liquid nitrogen. Including the terminal cysteine and phenylalanine, the CDR3 comprises 16 residues. Only the CDR3 region is kept as DNA, spanning 48 bases read in frame from base 1. According to the germline V gene, CDR1 reads SGHTA and CDR2 reads FQGNSA. V is cut back by 1 base and J by 5 bases, with 7 bases in the junction unmatched. This clonotype was picked up many times. The target of this receptor is not known. Base qualities are not provided; no much larger clone lies one nucleotide away.

The chain couples TRBV7-2 to TRBJ2-3; 9 middle bases align to TRBD2. The TCR comes from a woman aged 45-60 years with multiple sclerosis. The source material was PBMCs. CDR3 sequence: CASSLDHAGGQDTQYF. The sequence in DNA is TGTGCCAGCAGCTTAGATCATGCGGGGGGGCAAGATACGCAGTATTTT.